Listed here are 3 T cell receptor beta chains from one sample, sequenced in a study of spatial heterogeneity in lung cancer. MiXCR was run by TCRdb on the 5' RACE reads, yielding one entry per CDR3 protein. The sample includes 2,500 to 3,000 distinct CDR3 sequences, around 1.5% of them seen just once. Study-level results: Intratumoral expanded alpha and beta TCR counts were found to track tumor mutation counts.

These TCRs are of unknown antigen specificity. Time point in this sample: sample taken at primary tumor resection. Specimen: lung tumor tissue, collected at surgery. Receptors were obtained from a male donor with early-stage non-small cell lung cancer.

This clonotype is large (0.1 to 1%) within its sample. The V and J genes are TRBV19 and TRBJ2-2, with D maybe TRBD2 (5 bases). Germline lookup yields CDR1 LNHDA and CDR2 SQIVND (reference sequence). The CDR3 runs 14 residues. Trimming shortened V by 3 bases and J by 3 bases, and 8 bases separated the two germline ends. CDR3 coding DNA: TGTGCCAGTAGTATTTTCGGGGACACCGGGGAGCTGTTTTTT. Its translation: CASSIFGDTGELFF.

In this sample, this clonotype is medium-sized. V gene TRBV4-1 combines with J gene TRBJ1-5; TRBD1 is a possible D gene (6 bases). Germline CDR1 and CDR2: MGHRA and YSYEKL. There are 17 residues in the CDR3. V lost 0 bases and J 4 bases, leaving 16 bases between the germline ends. The CDR3 sequence is CASSQDVTGTSNQPQHF. CDR3 nucleotides: TGCGCCAGCAGCCAAGATGTAACAGGGACCTCAAATCAGCCCCAGCATTTT.

This clonotype is deemed medium-sized. V and J are TRBV7-2 and TRBJ2-3; 8 bases match TRBD2. V dropped 6 bases and J dropped 4; count of bases not matched to a gene: 12. Germline loops: CDR1 SGHTA, CDR2 FQGNSA. This CDR3 has 16 amino acids. The DNA for the CDR3 is TGTGCCAGCAGGCTATACGGGGGGGGCCTCTCAGATACGCAGTATTTT. Amino acid sequence: CASRLYGGGLSDTQYF.